The T cell receptor beta chain described here comes from a study of shared T cell receptors in the human thymus. The germline V gene has CDR1 LNHDA and CDR2 SQIVND (reference sequence). The CDR3 is 13 residues long. The ends were cut back, 4 bases at V and 1 base at J, with 7 bases in the middle. Only one count was recorded for this clone. Data came from immunoSEQ multiplex PCR; TCRdb stores just in-frame clones and leaves some out. The table records 600,000 to 900,000 clones, 80% to 90% of them present only once. This same sample was also part of a study on human thymus T cells. That source adds: Corrective heart surgery yielded the resections from which the thymus tissue came. V and J genes seemed to be used with bias in thymic and blood repertoires. Related work showed strongly overlapping thymic repertoires across unrelated individuals.

The TCR sequence derives from a girl under two years old with a congenital heart defect. Sequences were obtained from thymocytes. This chain connects TRBV19 to TRBJ1-2, with D unclear. Here the CDR3 reads CASSSVINYGYTF. The CDR3 nucleotides are TGTGCCAGTAGTAGTGTAATTAACTATGGCTACACCTTC.